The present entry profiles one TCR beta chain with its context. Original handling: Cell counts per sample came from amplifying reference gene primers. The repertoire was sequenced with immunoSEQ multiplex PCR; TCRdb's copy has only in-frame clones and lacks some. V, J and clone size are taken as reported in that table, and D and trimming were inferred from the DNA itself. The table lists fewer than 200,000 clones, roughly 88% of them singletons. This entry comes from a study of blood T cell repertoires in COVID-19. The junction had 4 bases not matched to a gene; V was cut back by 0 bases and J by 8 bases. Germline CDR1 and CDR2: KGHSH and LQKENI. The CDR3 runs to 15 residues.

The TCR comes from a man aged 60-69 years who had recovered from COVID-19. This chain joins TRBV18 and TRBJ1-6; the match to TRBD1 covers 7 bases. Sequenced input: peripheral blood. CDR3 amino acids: CASSPPDRVDSPLHF. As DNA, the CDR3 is TGTGCCAGCTCACCACCTGACAGGGTGGATTCACCCCTCCACTTT.